The sequence of this T cell receptor (beta chain) was determined in a study of cytomegalovirus exposure and HLA in healthy donors. Study observations and caveats: Most TCR sequences were rare, but some public TCRs occurred in many donors. Later examination showed HLA-associated TCR beta chains had greater clonal expansion than equally common others. Within a later analysis, the majority of CMV-associated TCR beta chains appeared HLA-restricted.

Use of 60 Vbeta and 13 Jbeta primers characterized the PCR. Sequencing was performed with immunoSEQ multiplex PCR; in TCRdb, only in-frame clones are kept and a portion is missing. The sample lists under 200,000 clones; around nine tenths were seen once. This clone was seen just once. The antigen is not known. At the DNA level, this CDR3 is encoded by other sequences in the same sample as well. This CDR3 is 14 amino acids long. The germline gives CDR1 MDHEN, CDR2 SYDVKM. After removal of 6 bases from V and 4 bases from J, the junction contained 5 bases not matched to a gene. V and J are TRBV28 and TRBJ2-5; 10 nucleotides match TRBD2. Sequencing was carried out using PBMCs. The source of this sequence is a woman aged 30 to 39 in good health and CMV-seronegative. CDR3 bases: TGTGCCAGCAGCATAGCGGGAGGTCGAGAGACCCAGTACTTC. It codes for CASSIAGGRETQYF.